What follows are 27 T cell receptor beta chains derived from one specimen sequenced in a study of blood T cell repertoires in COVID-19. Repertoires were generated with immunoSEQ multiplex PCR, while TCRdb's copy carries only in-frame clones and drops some. The sample holds 160,000 or so clones, roughly 90% seen once. Input material: peripheral blood. The receptors shown here come from a man between 60 and 75 years old with acute or convalescent COVID-19.

The V call is TRBV5-6, the J call TRBJ1-1, with TRBD1 as a possible D gene (6 bases). CDR3 length: 12 residues. CDR1 and CDR2 (germline): SGHDT, YYEEEE. V was pared by 1 base and J by 10 bases, with 11 bases between. The CDR3 here is CASSLQGPPAFF. The CDR3 region has the DNA TGTGCCAGCAGCTTGCAGGGGCCGCCAGCTTTCTTT.

The chain joins TRBV5-8 to TRBJ1-5; the D gene is possibly TRBD1 (5 bases). Trimming took off 2 bases at V and 5 bases at J, with 11 bases between the two ends. This CDR3 has 14 residues. Germline V gene sequence: CDR1 SGHTS, CDR2 YDEGEE. For the CDR3, the DNA is TGTGCCAGCAGCTTCCCAGGGATCCATCAGCCCCAGCATTTT. This sequence encodes CASSFPGIHQPQHF.

The CDR3 nucleotides read TGTGCCAGCAGTGAATTGGCGGGTGCTGAGCAGTTCTTC. Translating it yields CASSELAGAEQFF. V usage is TRBV2 and J usage is TRBJ2-1; D might be TRBD2 (5 bases). The CDR3 consists of 13 residues. V lost 2 bases, J lost 9 bases, and 11 bases lay in between. Per germline, CDR1 SNHLY and CDR2 FYNNEI.

The V gene is TRBV19, the J gene TRBJ1-2; D possibly corresponds to TRBD1 (6 bases). V was shortened by 5 bases and J by 2 bases, with 12 bases between the two germline ends. CDR3 length: 14 amino acids. The germline gives CDR1 LNHDA, CDR2 SQIVND (reference sequence). This chain's CDR3 is CASSSGDTNYGYTF. The CDR3 DNA reads as TGTGCCAGTAGTTCCGGGGACACGAACTATGGCTACACCTTC. Full variable domain (outside the CDR3, taken from reference TRBV19 and TRBJ1-2): DGGITQSPKYLFRKEGQNVTLSCEQNLNHDAMYWYRQDPGQGLRLIYYSQIVNDFQKGDIAEGYSVSREKKESFPLTVTSAQKNPTAFYLCASSSGDTNYGYTFGSGTRLTVV.

The chain joins TRBV11-3 to TRBJ2-7; 8 nucleotides line up with TRBD1. The junction had 3 bases not matched to a gene; V was cut back by 0 bases and J by 5 bases. CDR1 SGHNT and CDR2 YENEEA come from the germline V gene. The CDR3 is made up of 14 amino acids. The CDR3 region has the DNA TGTGCCAGCAGCTTAGACCCGACAGGGGACGAGCAGTACTTC. Its protein product is CASSLDPTGDEQYF.

The V gene is TRBV7-6, the J gene TRBJ2-1; D perhaps matches TRBD2 (7 bases). CDR1 SGHVS and CDR2 FNYEAQ come from the germline V gene. The CDR3 has 15 amino acids. Trimming left V 5 bases short and J 8 bases short, with 19 bases between. The CDR3 protein is CASSPGRGARDEQFF. The CDR3 nucleotides are TGTGCCAGCAGCCCGGGTCGGGGGGCCCGGGATGAGCAGTTCTTC.

The CDR3 bases are TGCGCCAGCAGCTTGGAGGGACAGGGGCCTATTAACACCGGGGAGCTGTTTTTT. It yields the protein CASSLEGQGPINTGELFF. The chain uses TRBV5-1 and TRBJ2-2; TRBD1 matches 10 bases. Germline values: CDR1 SGHRS, CDR2 YFSETQ. The CDR3 is 18 residues long. V was pared by 0 bases and J by 2 bases, with 7 bases of the junction left unmatched.

The genes are TRBV25-1 and TRBJ1-6, with 7 nucleotides matching TRBD1. The V gene end was trimmed by 4 bases and the J gene end by 10 bases; junction bases not matched to a gene: 7. CDR3 length: 14 amino acids. Looked up from germline, CDR1 is MGHDK and CDR2 is SYGVNS. For the CDR3, the DNA is TGTGCCAGCAGTGTACGACAGGGAGACTCACCCCTCCACTTT. It specifies CASSVRQGDSPLHF.

The gene calls are TRBV6-5 and TRBJ2-2; weak D call: TRBD2 (6 bases). From germline, CDR1 is MNHEY and CDR2 SVGAGI. The CDR3 extends over 15 amino acids. V was trimmed by 6 bases and J by 6 bases, leaving 17 bases between them. CDR3 nucleotides: TGTGCCAGCAGGCCCGGAGGAGGGTATGCCGGGGAGCTGTTTTTT. It encodes CASRPGGGYAGELFF.

CDR3 in DNA: TGTGCCAGCAGTGAACGAGGCAGGGGGATTGAGAATGAAAAACTGTTTTTT. It translates to CASSERGRGIENEKLFF. This chain links TRBV6-1 with TRBJ1-4, with 7 bases identical to TRBD1. Germline loops: CDR1 MNHNS, CDR2 SASEGT. V dropped 2 bases and J dropped 5; count of bases not matched to a gene: 11. The CDR3 spans 17 residues.

The CDR3 is CASSETGQNTEAFF. The CDR3, as DNA: TGTGCCAGCAGCGAGACAGGGCAGAACACTGAAGCTTTCTTT. The V and J genes are TRBV9 and TRBJ1-1; 7 bases match TRBD1. The CDR3 is 14 residues long. The junction had 3 bases not matched to a gene; V was cut back by 3 bases and J by 1 base. CDR1 SGDLS and CDR2 YYNGEE come from the germline V gene.

The rearrangement uses TRBV13 and TRBJ2-1; D perhaps matches TRBD1 (6 bases). This CDR3 is built from 13 residues. The germline V and J ends were trimmed by 3 bases and 8 bases, with 11 bases remaining between them. Germline values: CDR1 PRHDT, CDR2 FYEKMQ (reference sequence). The CDR3 reads CASSLGADYEQFF. CDR3 sequence (DNA): TGTGCCAGCAGCTTGGGGGCAGACTATGAGCAGTTCTTC.

The V gene is TRBV5-1, the J gene TRBJ2-1; a possible D gene is TRBD1 (5 bases). The V end lost 0 bases, the J end lost 0 bases, and 10 bases lay between the germline ends. The CDR3 is made up of 16 amino acids. Germline V gene data show CDR1 as SGHRS and CDR2 as YFSETQ. CDR3 sequence: CASSLDRSSSYNEQFF. CDR3 coding DNA: TGCGCCAGCAGCTTGGACAGGTCTAGCTCCTACAATGAGCAGTTCTTC.

The chain employs TRBV14 and TRBJ2-2, with D tentatively TRBD1 (5 bases). Germline V gene sequence: CDR1 SGHDN, CDR2 FVKESK. The CDR3 consists of 15 residues. V was trimmed by 3 bases and J by 2 bases, leaving 10 bases between them. For the CDR3, the DNA is TGTGCCAGCAGCCAGTGGGGCCCAAACACCGGGGAGCTGTTTTTT. Protein sequence: CASSQWGPNTGELFF.

V gene TRBV10-3 combines with J gene TRBJ2-3; 10 nucleotides line up with TRBD1. The germline gives CDR1 ENHRY, CDR2 SYGVKD. J lost 3 bases, V lost 3 bases, and 9 bases had no gene match. This CDR3 has 17 amino acids. The DNA of the CDR3 is TGTGCCATCAGTGACTTCCTGACAGGGGGCGAGACAGATACGCAGTATTTT. It encodes CAISDFLTGGETDTQYF.

The CDR3 region is CATSRGPGQGETQYF. As DNA, the CDR3 is TGTGCCACCAGCAGGGGACCGGGACAGGGGGAGACCCAGTACTTC. V gene TRBV15 combines with J gene TRBJ2-5; 10 nucleotides agree with TRBD1. Germline V gene sequence: CDR1 LNHNV, CDR2 YYDKDF (reference sequence). V lost 3 bases and J lost 5; bases outside the gene matches: 6. This CDR3 is 15 amino acids long. Complete variable domain (other parts from reference TRBV15 and TRBJ2-5): DAMVIQNPRYQVTQFGKPVTLSCSQTLNHNVMYWYQQKSSQAPKLLFHYYDKDFNNEADTPDNFQSRRPNTSFCFLDIRSPGLGDTAMYLCATSRGPGQGETQYFGPGTRLLVL.

This sequence joins TRBV5-1 and TRBJ2-1, with D possibly matching TRBD2 (6 bases). Germline V gives CDR1 SGHRS, CDR2 YFSETQ. The CDR3 has 15 residues. Between the trimmed V and J ends, which lost 1 base and 2 bases, there was a span of 10 bases. The CDR3 loop reads CASSLTGVTYNEQFF. The CDR3 DNA reads TGCGCCAGCAGCTTGACGGGGGTAACCTACAATGAGCAGTTCTTC.

The chain links TRBV2 to TRBJ1-2; D is unresolved. V lost 3 bases, J lost 4 bases, and 6 bases lay in between. Germline values: CDR1 SNHLY, CDR2 FYNNEI. The CDR3 is 12 amino acids. The CDR3 region is CASSEQSYGYTF. DNA for the CDR3: TGTGCCAGCAGTGAGCAGTCCTATGGCTACACCTTC.

This chain links TRBV5-1 with TRBJ2-1, with TRBD2 identical over 11 bases. Germline values: CDR1 SGHRS, CDR2 YFSETQ. Germline trimming cut 7 bases from V and 5 bases from J; bases unmatched to any gene: 5. This CDR3 has 14 residues. Written as DNA, the CDR3 is TGCGCCAGCGCTGGGACTAGCGGAAACAATGAGCAGTTCTTC. Its protein is CASAGTSGNNEQFF.

This chain connects TRBV5-1 to TRBJ2-7; TRBD1 aligns across 8 bases. V dropped 0 bases and J dropped 4; count of bases not matched to a gene: 6. The V gene's germline CDR1 is SGHRS and CDR2 YFSETQ. This CDR3 contains 15 residues. In DNA form, the CDR3 reads TGCGCCAGCAGCTTGGATGGGACAGGCATTTACGAGCAGTACTTC. Translation: CASSLDGTGIYEQYF.

CDR3 in DNA: TGTGCCAGTAGTATGGGGCAGGGGAGCTCCTACGAGCAGTACTTC. Its translation is CASSMGQGSSYEQYF. The V and J genes are TRBV19 and TRBJ2-7; TRBD1 is a possible D gene (6 bases). The CDR3 length is 15 residues. V dropped 3 bases and J dropped 0 bases, with 12 bases sitting between them. Germline CDR1 LNHDA, CDR2 SQIVND (reference sequence).

The chain links TRBV12-3 or TRBV12-4 to TRBJ1-1, with a weak D call TRBD1 (5 bases). V dropped 7 bases and J dropped 4 bases, with 10 bases sitting between them. This CDR3 contains 12 residues. The CDR3 DNA is TGTGCCAGCAACTCCAGGGTCACTGAAGCTTTCTTT. Protein product: CASNSRVTEAFF.

CDR3 DNA sequence: TGTGCCACTAGCGCCAATAGCAATCAGCCCCAGCATTTT. Amino acid sequence: CATSANSNQPQHF. V gene TRBV24-1 combines with J gene TRBJ1-5, with D hard to call. Trimming removed 10 bases from V and 0 bases from J, with 9 bases in between. This CDR3 contains 13 residues. Germline V gene data show CDR1 as KGHDR and CDR2 as SFDVKD.

The gene calls are TRBV25-1 and TRBJ2-3, with 10 nucleotides matching TRBD1. This CDR3 region has 15 residues. Germline trimming cut 3 bases from V and 2 bases from J; bases unmatched to any gene: 2. The V gene's germline CDR1 is MGHDK and CDR2 SYGVNS. The CDR3 DNA is TGTGCCAGCAGTGACGGGACAGGGGCCACAGATACGCAGTATTTT. Residues: CASSDGTGATDTQYF.

The rearrangement uses TRBV24-1 and TRBJ2-1; 7 nucleotides match TRBD2. V trimming: 5 bases; J trimming: 10 bases; junction bases outside the gene matches: 19. CDR3 length: 17 amino acids. CDR1 and CDR2 (germline): KGHDR, SFDVKD. In DNA form, the CDR3 reads TGTGCCACCAGTGCCCTTCGAGGTCTAGCGGAAACGGAGGAGCAGTTCTTC. Its translation is CATSALRGLAETEEQFF.

The chain joins TRBV13 to TRBJ2-5; TRBD2 matches 8 bases. Germline loops: CDR1 PRHDT, CDR2 FYEKMQ (reference sequence). The ends lost 10 bases at V and 2 bases at J; junction bases unmatched: 12. The CDR3 length is 15 residues. For the CDR3, the DNA is TGTGCCACCGGAGGCTTGGTAGCGGGGCAAGAGACCCAGTACTTC. This gives the protein CATGGLVAGQETQYF.

Only a few counts were recorded for this clone. The J gene is TRBJ1-4, the V gene TRBV21-1; the table's D call, TRBD1, has no DNA check behind it. TRBV21-1 is given as a pseudogene. The CDR3 is 16 amino acids. The CDR3 reads CASTLEMAGGNEKLFF. DNA for the CDR3: TGTGCCAGCACCTTGGAGATGGCAGGGGGCAATGAAAAACTGTTTTTT.